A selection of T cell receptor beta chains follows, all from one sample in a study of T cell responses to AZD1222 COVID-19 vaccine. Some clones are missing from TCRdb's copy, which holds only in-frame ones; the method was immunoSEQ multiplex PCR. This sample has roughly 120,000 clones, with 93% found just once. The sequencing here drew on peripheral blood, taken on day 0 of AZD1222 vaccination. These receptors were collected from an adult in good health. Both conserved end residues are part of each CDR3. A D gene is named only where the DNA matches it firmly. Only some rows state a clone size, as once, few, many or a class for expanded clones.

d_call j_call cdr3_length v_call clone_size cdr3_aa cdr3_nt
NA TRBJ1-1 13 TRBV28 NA CASSFSDRTEAFF TGTGCCAGCAGTTTCTCTGACCGTACTGAAGCTTTCTTT
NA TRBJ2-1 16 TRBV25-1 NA CASRSLGSGAYNEQFF TGTGCCAGCAGATCTCTTGGAAGCGGTGCCTACAATGAGCAGTTCTTC
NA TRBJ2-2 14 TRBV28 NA CASSPGPSTGELFF TGTGCCAGCAGCCCCGGACCCAGCACCGGGGAGCTGTTTTTT
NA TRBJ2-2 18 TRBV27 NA CASSLPSSQGANTGELFF TGTGCCAGCAGTTTACCTAGCTCACAGGGCGCGAACACCGGGGAGCTGTTTTTT
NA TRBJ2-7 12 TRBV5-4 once CASTGPSYEQYF TGTGCCAGCACCGGGCCATCCTACGAGCAGTACTTC
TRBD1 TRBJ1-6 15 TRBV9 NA CASSSTGTGSSRLHF TGTGCCAGCAGCTCAACCGGGACAGGGTCCTCCCGACTCCACTTT
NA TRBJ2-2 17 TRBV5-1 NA CASSLVVGAGALGELFF TGCGCCAGCAGCTTGGTGGTCGGGGCGGGGGCCCTCGGGGAGCTGTTTTTT
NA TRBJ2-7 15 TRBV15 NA CATSRDPEGSYEQYF TGTGCCACCAGCAGAGATCCTGAGGGCTCCTACGAGCAGTACTTC
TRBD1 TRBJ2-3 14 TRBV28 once CASSDRGRRDTQYF TGTGCCAGCAGTGACAGGGGGCGCCGGGATACGCAGTATTTT
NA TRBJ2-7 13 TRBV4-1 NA CASSQGVQGEQYF TGCGCCAGCAGCCAAGGAGTCCAGGGCGAGCAGTACTTC
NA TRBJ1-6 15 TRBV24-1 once CATSDRLLSNSPLHF TGTGCCACCAGTGATAGGCTTCTGAGTAATTCACCCCTCCACTTT
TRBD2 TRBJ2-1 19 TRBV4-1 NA CASSQQRGSGTRPYNEQFF TGCGCCAGCAGCCAACAACGGGGGTCCGGGACTAGGCCCTACAATGAGCAGTTCTTC
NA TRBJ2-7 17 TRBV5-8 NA CASSLVITGTLTYEQYF TGTGCCAGCAGCCTGGTGATCACCGGGACCCTCACGTACGAGCAGTACTTC
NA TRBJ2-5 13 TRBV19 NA CASSKQALGTQYF TGTGCCAGTAGTAAGCAGGCGTTGGGGACCCAGTACTTC
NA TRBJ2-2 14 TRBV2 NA CASCWRRGTGELFF TGTGCCAGCTGTTGGAGGCGGGGCACCGGGGAGCTGTTTTTT
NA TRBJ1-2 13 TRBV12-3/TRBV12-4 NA CASSSLAIYGYTF TGTGCCAGCAGCTCCTTAGCGATCTATGGCTACACCTTC
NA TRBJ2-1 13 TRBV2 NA CASSELVRDEQFF TGTGCCAGCAGTGAACTAGTTCGCGATGAGCAGTTCTTC
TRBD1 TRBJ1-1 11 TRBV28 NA CASSSDRAAFF TGTGCCAGCAGTTCTGACAGGGCGGCTTTCTTT
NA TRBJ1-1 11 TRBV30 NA CAWEGPSSAFF TGTGCCTGGGAAGGGCCGTCGTCCGCTTTCTTT
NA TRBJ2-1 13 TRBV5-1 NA CASSQGSYNEQFF TGCGCCAGCAGCCAGGGATCCTACAATGAGCAGTTCTTC
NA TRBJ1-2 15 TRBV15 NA CATSRVPPLNYGYTF TGTGCCACCAGCAGAGTACCCCCCCTTAACTATGGCTACACCTTC
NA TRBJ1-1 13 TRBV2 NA CASSVLGTTEAFF TGTGCCAGCAGTGTCCTAGGGACCACTGAAGCTTTCTTT
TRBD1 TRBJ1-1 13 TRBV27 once CASRRQGNTEAFF TGTGCCAGCAGGAGACAGGGCAACACTGAAGCTTTCTTT
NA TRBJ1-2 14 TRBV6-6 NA CASSYSGQIYGYTF TGTGCCAGCAGTTACTCTGGGCAGATCTATGGCTACACCTTC
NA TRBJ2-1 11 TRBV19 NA CASSVYNEQFF TGTGCCAGTAGTGTCTACAATGAGCAGTTCTTC
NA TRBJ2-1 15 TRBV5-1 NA CASSLESPSYNEQFF TGCGCCAGCAGCTTGGAATCCCCTTCCTACAATGAGCAGTTCTTC
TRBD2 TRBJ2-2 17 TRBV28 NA CASIGASGSLVTGELFF TGTGCCAGCATTGGGGCTAGCGGGAGCTTAGTCACCGGGGAGCTGTTTTTT
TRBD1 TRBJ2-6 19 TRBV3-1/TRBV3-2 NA CASSQDWGQGGTGANVLTF TGTGCCAGCAGCCAAGATTGGGGACAGGGGGGAACTGGGGCCAACGTCCTGACTTTC
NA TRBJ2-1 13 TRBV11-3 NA CASSFSLGSEQFF TGTGCCAGCAGTTTTAGCTTAGGATCTGAGCAGTTCTTC